The table lists the clone carrying this T cell receptor (beta chain) with many counts. As yet, its antigen is unknown. The source of the sample is a study of T cells in Graves' hyperthyroidism and ophthalmopathy. Researchers amplified the TCR beta CDR3 regions from RNA transcripts. The TCR CDR3 was amplified in a first-round RT-PCR using the HTBI primer set. A single record per CDR3 protein comes from TCRdb applying MiXCR to the multiplex PCR reads. The sample records 200,000 to 300,000 distinct CDR3 sequences, around 17% being singletons. Patients were excluded for uncontrolled infection, other autoimmune disease, pregnancy or lactation. Findings of the study overall: It was a median roughly 6.5 months before onset that the model predicted ophthalmopathy.

Germline CDR1 and CDR2: LNHNV and YYDKDF (reference sequence). V was shortened by 0 bases and J by 7 bases, with 12 bases between the two germline ends. The CDR3 is made up of 14 amino acids. Sequencing was done on a sample of blood. This TCR was recovered from a woman aged 18-30 years with Graves' ophthalmopathy. The chain links TRBV15 to TRBJ1-2; D not certain. CDR3 amino acids: CATSRDIGQSGYTF. The DNA of the CDR3 is TGTGCCACCAGCAGAGATATAGGGCAGAGTGGCTACACCTTC.